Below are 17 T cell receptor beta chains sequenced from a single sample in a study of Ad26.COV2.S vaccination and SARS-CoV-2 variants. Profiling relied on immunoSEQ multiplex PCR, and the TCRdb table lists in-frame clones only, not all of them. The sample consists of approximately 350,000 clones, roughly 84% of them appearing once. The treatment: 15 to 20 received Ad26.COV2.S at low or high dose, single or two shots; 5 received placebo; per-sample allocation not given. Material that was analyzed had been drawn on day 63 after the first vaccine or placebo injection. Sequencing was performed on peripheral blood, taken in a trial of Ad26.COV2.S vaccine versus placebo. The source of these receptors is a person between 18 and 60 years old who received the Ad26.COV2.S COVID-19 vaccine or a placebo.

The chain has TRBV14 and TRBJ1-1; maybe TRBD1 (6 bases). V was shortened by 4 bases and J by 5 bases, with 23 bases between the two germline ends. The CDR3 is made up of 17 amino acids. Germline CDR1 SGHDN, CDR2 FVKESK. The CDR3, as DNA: TGTGCCAGCAGCCTTAAAATGACCGCAGGGGTGGGGACTGAAGCTTTCTTT. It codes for CASSLKMTAGVGTEAFF.

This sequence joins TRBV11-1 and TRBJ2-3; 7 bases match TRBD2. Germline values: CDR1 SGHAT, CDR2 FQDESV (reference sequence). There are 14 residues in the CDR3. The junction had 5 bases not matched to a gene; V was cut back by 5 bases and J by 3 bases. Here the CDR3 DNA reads TGTGCCAGCAGCCAACTAGCGACGACAGATACGCAGTATTTT. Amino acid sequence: CASSQLATTDTQYF. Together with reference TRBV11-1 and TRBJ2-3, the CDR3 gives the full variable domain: EAEVAQSPRYKITEKSQAVAFWCDPISGHATLYWYRQILGQGPELLVQFQDESVVDDSQLPKDRFSAERLKGVDSTLKIQPAELGDSAMYLCASSQLATTDTQYFGPGTRLTVL.

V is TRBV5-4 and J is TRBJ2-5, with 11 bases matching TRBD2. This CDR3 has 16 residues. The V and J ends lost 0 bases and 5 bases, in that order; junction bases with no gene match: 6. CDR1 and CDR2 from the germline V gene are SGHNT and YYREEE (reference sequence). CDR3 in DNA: TGTGCCAGCAGCTTGGTGGTAGCGGGGGGGCAGGAGACCCAGTACTTC. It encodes CASSLVVAGGQETQYF.

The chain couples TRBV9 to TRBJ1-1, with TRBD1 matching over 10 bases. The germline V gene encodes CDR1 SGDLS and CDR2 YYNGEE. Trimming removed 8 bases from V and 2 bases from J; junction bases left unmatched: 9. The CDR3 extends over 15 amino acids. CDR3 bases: TGTGCCAGTGGCCGGGACAGGGGTTCTAACACTGAAGCTTTCTTT. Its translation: CASGRDRGSNTEAFF.

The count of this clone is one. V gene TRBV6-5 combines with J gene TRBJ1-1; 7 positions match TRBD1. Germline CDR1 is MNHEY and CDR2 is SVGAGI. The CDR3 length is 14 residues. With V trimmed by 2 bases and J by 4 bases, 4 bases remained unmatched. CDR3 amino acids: CASSYQGGSTEAFF. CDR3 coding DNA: TGTGCCAGCAGTTACCAGGGGGGAAGCACTGAAGCTTTCTTT.

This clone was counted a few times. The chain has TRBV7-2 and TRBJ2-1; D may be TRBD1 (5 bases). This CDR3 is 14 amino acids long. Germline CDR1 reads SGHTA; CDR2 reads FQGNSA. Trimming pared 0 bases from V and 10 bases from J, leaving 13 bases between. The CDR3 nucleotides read TGTGCCAGCAGCTTAGCGGGGCGCGGTGTCGAGCAGTTCTTC. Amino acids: CASSLAGRGVEQFF.

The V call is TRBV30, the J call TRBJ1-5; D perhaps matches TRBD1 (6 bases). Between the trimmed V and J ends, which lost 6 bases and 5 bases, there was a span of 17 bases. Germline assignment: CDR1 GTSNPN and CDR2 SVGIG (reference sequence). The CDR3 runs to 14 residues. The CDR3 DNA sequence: TGTGCCTGTCAAGGGGGGGGCGCCTATCAGCCCCAGCATTTT. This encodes CACQGGGAYQPQHF.

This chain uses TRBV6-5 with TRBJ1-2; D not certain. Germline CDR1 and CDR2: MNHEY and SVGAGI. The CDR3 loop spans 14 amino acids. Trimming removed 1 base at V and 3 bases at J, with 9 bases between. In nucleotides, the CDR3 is TGTGCCAGCAGTTACTTGAGGACGGACTATGGCTACACCTTC. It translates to CASSYLRTDYGYTF.

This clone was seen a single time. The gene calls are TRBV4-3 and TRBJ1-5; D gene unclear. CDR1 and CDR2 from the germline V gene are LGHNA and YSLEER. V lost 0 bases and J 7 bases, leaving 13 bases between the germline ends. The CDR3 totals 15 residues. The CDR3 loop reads CASSQEGGSEQPQHF. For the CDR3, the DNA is TGCGCCAGCAGCCAAGAGGGAGGTTCGGAACAGCCCCAGCATTTT.

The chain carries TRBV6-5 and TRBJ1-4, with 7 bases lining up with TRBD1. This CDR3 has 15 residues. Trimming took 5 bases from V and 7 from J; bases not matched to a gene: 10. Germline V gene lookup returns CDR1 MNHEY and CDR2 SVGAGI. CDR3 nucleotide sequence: TGTGCCAGCAGTCCTTCAGGGGGGAAGGGTGAAAAACTGTTTTTT. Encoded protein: CASSPSGGKGEKLFF.

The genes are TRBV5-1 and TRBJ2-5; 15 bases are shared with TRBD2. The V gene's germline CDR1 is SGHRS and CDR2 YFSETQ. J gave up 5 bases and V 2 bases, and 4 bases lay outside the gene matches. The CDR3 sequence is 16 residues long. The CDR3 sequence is CASSFGLAGGPETQYF. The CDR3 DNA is TGCGCCAGCAGCTTCGGACTAGCGGGGGGGCCTGAGACCCAGTACTTC.

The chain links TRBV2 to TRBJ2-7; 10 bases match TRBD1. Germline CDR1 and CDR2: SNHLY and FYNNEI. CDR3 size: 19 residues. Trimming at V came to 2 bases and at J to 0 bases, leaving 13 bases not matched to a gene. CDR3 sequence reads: CASSELGTGVQASSYEQYF. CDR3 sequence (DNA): TGTGCCAGCAGTGAACTTGGGACAGGGGTTCAAGCTAGCTCCTACGAGCAGTACTTC.

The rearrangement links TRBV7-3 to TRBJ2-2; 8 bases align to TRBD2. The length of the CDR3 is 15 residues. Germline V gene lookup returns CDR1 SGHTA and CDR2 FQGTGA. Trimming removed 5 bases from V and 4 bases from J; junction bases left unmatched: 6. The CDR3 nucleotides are TGTGCCAGCAGCCCCCGGGAGGGGAGCACCGGGGAGCTGTTTTTT. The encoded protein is CASSPREGSTGELFF.

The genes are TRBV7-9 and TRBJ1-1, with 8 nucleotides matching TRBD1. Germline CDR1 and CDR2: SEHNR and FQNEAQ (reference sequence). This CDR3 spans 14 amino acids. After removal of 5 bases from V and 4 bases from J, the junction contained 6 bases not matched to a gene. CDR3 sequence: CASSSRQGLTEAFF. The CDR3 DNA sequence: TGTGCCAGCAGCAGTAGACAGGGGCTCACTGAAGCTTTCTTT. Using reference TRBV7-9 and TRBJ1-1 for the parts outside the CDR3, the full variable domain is DTGVSQNPRHKITKRGQNVTFRCDPISEHNRLYWYRQTLGQGPEFLTYFQNEAQLEKSRLLSDRFSAERPKGSFSTLEIQRTEQGDSAMYLCASSSRQGLTEAFFGQGTRLTVV.

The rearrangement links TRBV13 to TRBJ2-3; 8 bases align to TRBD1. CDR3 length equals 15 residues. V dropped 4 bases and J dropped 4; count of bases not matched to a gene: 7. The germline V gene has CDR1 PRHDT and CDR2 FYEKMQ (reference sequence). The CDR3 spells CASSSGQADADTQYF. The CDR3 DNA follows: TGTGCCAGCAGCTCGGGACAGGCCGACGCAGATACGCAGTATTTT.

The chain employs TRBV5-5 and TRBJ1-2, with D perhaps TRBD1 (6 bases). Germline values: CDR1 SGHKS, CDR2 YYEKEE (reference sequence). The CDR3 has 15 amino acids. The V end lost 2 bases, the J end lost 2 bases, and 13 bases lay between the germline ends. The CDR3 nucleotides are TGTGCCAGCAGCTTTTCCAACAGGGAGAACTATGGCTACACCTTC. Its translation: CASSFSNRENYGYTF.

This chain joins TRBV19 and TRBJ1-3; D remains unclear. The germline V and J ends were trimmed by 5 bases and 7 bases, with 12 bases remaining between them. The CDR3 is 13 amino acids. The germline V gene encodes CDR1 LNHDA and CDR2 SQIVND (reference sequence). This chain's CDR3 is CASSPRGANTIYF. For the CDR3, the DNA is TGTGCCAGTAGTCCCCGGGGAGCCAACACCATATATTTT.